This T cell receptor beta chain derives from a study of T cells after yellow fever vaccination. Study-level points and caveats: Just a small share of clonotypes turned up in the CD4 compartment as well as the CD8 compartment.

With regard to this clonotype: Its antigen is unknown.

The CDR3 has 12 amino acids. V was pared by 7 bases and J by 4 bases, with 1 base of the junction left unmatched. The germline gives CDR1 KGHDR, CDR2 SFDVKD. TCRdb reprocessed the 5' RACE reads via MiXCR and lists one record per CDR3 protein. Among about 300,000 distinct CDR3 sequences listed, roughly 8.7% were seen once. The sample was CD4+ T cells sorted from PBMCs, taken 5 days after the yellow fever booster vaccination. The genes are TRBV24-1 and TRBJ2-3; 7 positions agree with TRBD1. This receptor was taken from a man younger than 35 who received the YFV17D yellow fever vaccine. The CDR3 spells CATRGQPDTQYF. CDR3 nucleotides: TGTGCCACCAGGGGACAGCCAGATACGCAGTATTTT.